Listed below are T cell receptor beta chains from one sample, sequenced in a study of shared T cell receptors in the human thymus. The assay was immunoSEQ multiplex PCR, and TCRdb's table has in-frame clones only and misses some. The repertoire holds some 640,000 clones, with roughly 86% as singletons. These data also featured in a second study, about human thymus T cells.

The sequencing input was thymocytes. The receptors here all came from a boy in the first two years of life with a congenital heart defect. Both conserved end residues are part of each CDR3. Fields, in order: D gene, clone size, J gene, V gene, CDR3 DNA, CDR3 protein. The D gene is left open where the match is weak. Rows may omit the clone size; those that give it use once, few, many or a size class.

>.|.|TRBJ2-2|TRBV11-2
TGTGCCAGCAGCTTATTGGGACAAGGGGACACCGGGGAGCTGTTTTTT
CASSLLGQGDTGELFF
>.|.|TRBJ1-4|TRBV30
TGTGCCTGGAGTACCGTTTTCGGGACTGCAAATGAAAAACTGTTTTTT
CAWSTVFGTANEKLFF
>.|.|TRBJ1-6|TRBV5-5
TGTGCCAGCAGCCACCGCGAGGGCAGAATAAAGGGATCACCCCTCCACTTT
CASSHREGRIKGSPLHF
>.|few|TRBJ2-6|TRBV29-1
TGCAGCGTTAAAGGGACATCGGCCGGGGCCAACGTCCTGACTTTC
CSVKGTSAGANVLTF
>TRBD2|.|TRBJ2-3|TRBV25-1
TGTGCCAGCAGTGAATATAGCGGGAGGAGCACAGATACGCAGTATTTT
CASSEYSGRSTDTQYF
>.|.|TRBJ2-5|TRBV4-1
TGCGCCAGCAGCCAAGGGGCGCCCGCAGGGTACCAAGAGACCCAGTACTTC
CASSQGAPAGYQETQYF
>TRBD1|.|TRBJ2-7|TRBV14
TGTGCCAGCAGCCAGCGTCGGGACAGGGTCGACGAGCAGTACTTC
CASSQRRDRVDEQYF
>.|.|TRBJ2-3|TRBV11-2
TGTGCCAGCAGCTTAGATCCGGCAGGGAGGGGGTTAGATACGCAGTATTTT
CASSLDPAGRGLDTQYF
>.|.|TRBJ2-7|TRBV7-2
TGTGCCAGCAGTAAAACGACTAAATCCGGGGGGCAGTACTTC
CASSKTTKSGGQYF
>TRBD1|.|TRBJ2-7|TRBV5-6
TGTGCCAGCAGCTCGCGGGACAGGGGGATGTACGAGCAGTACTTC
CASSSRDRGMYEQYF
>.|.|TRBJ2-5|TRBV21-1
TGTGCCAGCAGCATAAAAGAACTCCTCAGGGCGCGAGAGACCCAGTACTTC
CASSIKELLRARETQYF
>TRBD1|.|TRBJ1-1|TRBV29-1
TGCAGCGTTTCCTGGACAGGGGACACTGAAGCTTTCTTT
CSVSWTGDTEAFF
>.|.|TRBJ1-4|TRBV29-1
TGCAGCGTTGGCCGTTCGGGAAAACTGTTTTTT
CSVGRSGKLFF
>TRBD1|once|TRBJ1-5|TRBV28
TGTGCCAGCAGTTGGGGTAACAGGGGGCGGAGCAATCAGCCCCAGCATTTT
CASSWGNRGRSNQPQHF
>TRBD1|.|TRBJ1-6|TRBV10-3
TGTGCCATCAGTGGACAGGGAAGCAATTCACCCCTCCACTTT
CAISGQGSNSPLHF
>TRBD1|.|TRBJ1-3|TRBV5-1
TGCGCCAGCAGCTTGGCACCATACGACAGGGCTAAGTCTGGAAACACCATATATTTT
CASSLAPYDRAKSGNTIYF
>.|.|TRBJ2-1|TRBV7-9
TGTGCCAGCAGCTTGAATGACAGGACTGTCTCTTCAAACAATGAGCAGTTCTTC
CASSLNDRTVSSNNEQFF
>.|once|TRBJ2-7|TRBV6-1
TGTGCCAGCAGCGAAATTCGAACTAGTGAGCAGTACTTC
CASSEIRTSEQYF
>TRBD2|.|TRBJ2-7|TRBV4-3
TGCGCCAGCAGCCAAGCTCTAGCGGGGAGAACGGGCCACGAGCAGTACTTC
CASSQALAGRTGHEQYF
>.|.|TRBJ2-4|TRBV7-9
TGTGCCAGCAGCGCAGATACCCCAGCCAAAAACATTCAGTACTTC
CASSADTPAKNIQYF
>.|.|TRBJ2-3|TRBV27
TGTGCCAGCAGTTTGAAGTTTACGGGAGTCACAGATACGCAGTATTTT
CASSLKFTGVTDTQYF
>.|.|TRBJ1-1|TRBV4-3
TGCGCCAGCAGCCAAGACCCCCGGGACAAGAACACTGAAGCTTTCTTT
CASSQDPRDKNTEAFF
>TRBD1|.|TRBJ1-3|TRBV14
TGTGCCAGCAGCCAAGCTAACAGGGGGAAAGGGGCCATATATTTT
CASSQANRGKGAIYF
>TRBD2|.|TRBJ2-1|TRBV6-5
TGTGCCAGCAGTTACTCTAGCGGGAGGGACTACAATGAGCAGTTCTTC
CASSYSSGRDYNEQFF
>.|.|TRBJ2-3|TRBV28
TGTGCCAGCAGTTTTGGGGAGGAGAGCAGTACAGATACGCAGTATTTT
CASSFGEESSTDTQYF
>TRBD1|.|TRBJ1-1|TRBV28
TGTGCCAGCAGTTTCCCTACAGGGGGCTCTGAAGCTTTCTTT
CASSFPTGGSEAFF
>TRBD1|.|TRBJ2-7|TRBV13
TGTGCCAGCAGCTCCCGGACAGGGGGCCAGGTAGCCTACGAGCAGTACTTC
CASSSRTGGQVAYEQYF
>.|few|TRBJ1-1|TRBV28
TGTGCCAGCAGTTTGCGCAGGGTGAACACTGAAGCTTTCTTT
CASSLRRVNTEAFF
>TRBD1|.|TRBJ2-1|TRBV9
TGTGCCAGCAGCTCCCCGGGACAGGGGGTCAATGAGCAGTTCTTC
CASSSPGQGVNEQFF
>.|.|TRBJ2-1|TRBV6-5
TGTGCCAGCAGTTACACTTACAGGGTGGATGAGCAGTTCTTC
CASSYTYRVDEQFF
>TRBD2|.|TRBJ2-5|TRBV5-4
TGTGCCAGCAGCCCTCATTCACGGGGGGTAGCGGGGACAAGGGAGACCCAGTACTTC
CASSPHSRGVAGTRETQYF
>.|.|TRBJ1-1|TRBV28
TGTGCCAGCAGCACCCACGGGGGGTTCACTGAAGCTTTCTTT
CASSTHGGFTEAFF
>TRBD2|once|TRBJ2-4|TRBV9
TGTGCCAGCAGCGTTTGCGGGGGGTACATTCAGTACTTC
CASSVCGGYIQYF
>.|.|TRBJ1-4|TRBV9
TGTGCCAGCAGCGTAGAACAGGGAACTAATGAAAAACTGTTTTTT
CASSVEQGTNEKLFF
>.|.|TRBJ2-7|TRBV4-1
TGCGCCAGCAGCCAAGATCTCGGCAGGGACTACGAGCAGTACTTC
CASSQDLGRDYEQYF
>TRBD1|.|TRBJ2-7|TRBV30
TGTGCCTGTTCTCGACAGGGGACCTACGAGCAGTACTTC
CACSRQGTYEQYF
>.|.|TRBJ2-7|TRBV28
TGTGCCAGCAGTCACCTGCCCACTCGGGCAGGGAAGTGCGAGCAGTACTTC
CASSHLPTRAGKCEQYF